The sequence of this TCR beta chain was determined in a study of T cells in women clearing cervical HPV infection. Notes on this clone: The antigen is unknown. The missing CDR3 end, 3 residues past where the read stops, is filled in from the germline J gene.

V was pared by 8 bases and J by 8 bases, with 10 bases between. This CDR3 has 11 residues. Per the germline V gene, CDR1 is SNHLY and CDR2 is FYNNEI. Sequenced by immunoSEQ multiplex PCR; TCRdb stores in-frame clones only, minus some. Found here are more than 45,000 clones; the top ten clones hold about 1.5%. General observations from the study: Richness differences could reflect unmeasured T-cell content per sample.

Sequencing was performed on blood buffy coat. The chain carries TRBV2 and TRBJ2-1, with D perhaps matching TRBD2 (5 bases). The clonotype was recovered from a woman between 18 and 70 years old with a cervical HPV16 infection that either progressed to CIN3+ or cleared (not recorded which). CDR3 region: CASDYLDEQFF. The part of the CDR3 DNA that was read is TGTGCCAGCGACTATCTGGATGAG.